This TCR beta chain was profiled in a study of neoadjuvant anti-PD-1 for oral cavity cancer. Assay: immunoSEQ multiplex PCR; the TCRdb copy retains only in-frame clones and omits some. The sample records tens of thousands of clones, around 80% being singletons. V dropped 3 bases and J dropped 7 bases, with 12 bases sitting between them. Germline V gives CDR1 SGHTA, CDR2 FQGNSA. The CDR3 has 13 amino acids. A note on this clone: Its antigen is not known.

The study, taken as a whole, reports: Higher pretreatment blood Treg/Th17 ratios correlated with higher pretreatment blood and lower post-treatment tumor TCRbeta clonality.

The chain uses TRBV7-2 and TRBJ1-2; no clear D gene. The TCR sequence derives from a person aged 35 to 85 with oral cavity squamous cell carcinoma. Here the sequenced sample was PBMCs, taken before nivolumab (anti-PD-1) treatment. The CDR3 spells CASSLSGISGYTF. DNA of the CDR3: TGTGCCAGCAGCTTGTCGGGGATCTCTGGCTACACCTTC. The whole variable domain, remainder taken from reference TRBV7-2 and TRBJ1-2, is GAGVSQSPSNKVTEKGKDVELRCDPISGHTALYWYRQSLGQGLEFLIYFQGNSAPDKSGLPSDRFSAERTGGSVSTLTIQRTQQEDSAVYLCASSLSGISGYTFGSGTRLTVV.